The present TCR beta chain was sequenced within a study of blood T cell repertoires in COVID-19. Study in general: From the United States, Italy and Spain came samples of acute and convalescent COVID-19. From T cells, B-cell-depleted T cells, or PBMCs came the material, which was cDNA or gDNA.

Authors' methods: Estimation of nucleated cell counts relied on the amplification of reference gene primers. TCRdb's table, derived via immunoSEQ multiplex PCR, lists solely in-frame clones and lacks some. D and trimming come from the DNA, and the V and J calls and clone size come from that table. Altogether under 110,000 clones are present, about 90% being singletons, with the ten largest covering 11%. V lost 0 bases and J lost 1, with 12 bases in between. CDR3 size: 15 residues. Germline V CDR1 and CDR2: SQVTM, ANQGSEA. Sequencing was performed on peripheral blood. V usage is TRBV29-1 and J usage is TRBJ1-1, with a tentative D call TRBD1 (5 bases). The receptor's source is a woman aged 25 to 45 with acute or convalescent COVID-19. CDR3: CSVEDLTGWNTEAFF. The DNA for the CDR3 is TGCAGCGTTGAAGATCTAACAGGTTGGAACACTGAAGCTTTCTTT.